Below are 8 T cell receptor beta chains sequenced from a single sample in a study of blood T cell repertoires in COVID-19 (TCRdb year 2020). The receptor library was made with the immunoSEQ multiplex PCR assay. TCRdb limited this immuneACCESS table to in-frame rearrangements with V and J called. A share of clones is missing; checked studies link under half to unresolved V genes, and the rest is unexplained. Recorded for this sample are around 150,000 clones; around four fifths of them occurred a single time. Of the sample, around 5% is held by the ten largest clones. The sample comprised PBMCs or T cells enriched from blood (not recorded which). Source of these receptors: a man in his sixties or seventies who had been exposed to COVID-19.

The V call is TRBV6-2 or TRBV6-3, the J call TRBJ1-1, with 8 bases matching TRBD1. The germline CDR1 and CDR2 sequences are MNHEY and SVGEGT. V gave up 1 base and J gave up 3 bases; unmatched junction bases: 4. There are 15 residues in the CDR3. CDR3 sequence (DNA): TGTGCCAGCAGTTACTTCCTACAGGGGGACACTGAAGCTTTCTTT. Translated: CASSYFLQGDTEAFF.

The chain joins TRBV21-1 to TRBJ1-5; TRBD1 is the table's D call and was not checked against the DNA. TRBV21-1 is a pseudogene segment. The CDR3 has 14 residues. The CDR3 is CASSNRGGNQPQHF. Written as DNA, the CDR3 is TGTGCCAGCAGCAACAGGGGTGGCAATCAGCCCCAGCATTTT.

The rearrangement links TRBV14 to TRBJ2-1; D may be TRBD2 (6 bases). Germline V lookup: CDR1 SGHDN, CDR2 FVKESK. The CDR3 length is 13 residues. V lost 2 bases and J 6 bases, leaving 8 bases between the germline ends. Here the CDR3 reads CASSQIGGNEQFF. The CDR3 DNA is TGTGCCAGCAGCCAAATCGGGGGCAATGAGCAGTTCTTC.

The chain links TRBV9 to TRBJ2-2; tentatively, D is TRBD2 (7 bases). V lost 4 bases, J lost 4 bases, and 23 bases lay in between. Germline V gene lookup returns CDR1 SGDLS and CDR2 YYNGEE. The CDR3 is 18 residues long. CDR3 nucleotides: TGTGCCAGCAGCTCCCACGGGGGCGGGGGCGGGCGCACCGGGGAGCTGTTTTTT. Its translation: CASSSHGGGGGRTGELFF.

The chain joins TRBV28 to TRBJ2-2, with 8 bases aligning to TRBD1. CDR1 and CDR2 (germline): MDHEN, SYDVKM. V was pared by 6 bases and J by 0 bases, with 3 bases of the junction left unmatched. CDR3 length: 15 amino acids. This CDR3 reads CASRPTGANTGELFF. Written as DNA, the CDR3 is TGTGCCAGCAGGCCGACAGGGGCGAACACCGGGGAGCTGTTTTTT.

The V and J genes are TRBV7-6 and TRBJ2-1, with TRBD2 identical over 8 bases. The germline gives CDR1 SGHVS, CDR2 FNYEAQ. The CDR3 is made up of 14 amino acids. V lost 9 bases, J lost 6 bases, and 10 bases stayed unmatched. CDR3 sequence (DNA): TGTGCCAGTTCCGGGACTAGAAGTTCCAATGAGCAGTTCTTC. This gives the protein CASSGTRSSNEQFF.

This clone was found once. V usage is TRBV5-4 and J usage is TRBJ1-2, with D possibly matching TRBD1 (5 bases). Trimming took 5 bases from V and 4 from J, leaving 18 bases between them. Per germline, CDR1 SGHNT and CDR2 YYREEE (reference sequence). The CDR3 is 15 amino acids. The CDR3 coding sequence is TGTGCCAGCAGGGGGGGATTGGACTCAAGCTATGGCTACACCTTC. Translation: CASRGGLDSSYGYTF.

The rearrangement uses TRBV7-9 and TRBJ2-3; 11 bases match TRBD2. The germline V gene has CDR1 SEHNR and CDR2 FQNEAQ (reference sequence). The CDR3 runs to 14 residues. V lost 5 bases and J lost 5; bases outside the gene matches: 3. CDR3 amino acids: CASSLGTSGDTQYF. CDR3 bases: TGTGCCAGCAGCCTGGGGACTAGCGGAGATACGCAGTATTTT.